This T cell receptor beta chain stems from a study of blood T cell repertoires in COVID-19. As for the study in general: The United States, Italy and Spain supplied acute and convalescent COVID-19 samples. Sources were T cells, B-cell-depleted T cells, or PBMCs; the material itself was cDNA or gDNA.

This clone was counted between two and nine times. Methods used by the authors: Scientists estimated how many nucleated cells there were by amplifying reference gene primers. Measured with immunoSEQ multiplex PCR; TCRdb has only the in-frame clones, and not every one. Clone size and the V and J calls come from that table; the DNA yielded D and trimming. This table has under 200,000 clones, more than 70% appearing once. Trimming left V 2 bases short and J 6 bases short, with 13 bases between. Germline CDR1 reads MNHEY; CDR2 reads SVGAGI. The CDR3 is 14 residues long. The rearrangement joins TRBV6-5 to TRBJ1-1; tentative D call: TRBD1 (5 bases). The sequence was obtained from a woman between 65 and 79 years old who had recovered from COVID-19. What was sequenced was peripheral blood. Written as DNA, the CDR3 is TGTGCCAGCAGTTACGGTTTGCGGGGGGCTGAAGCTTTCTTT. Protein sequence: CASSYGLRGAEAFF.